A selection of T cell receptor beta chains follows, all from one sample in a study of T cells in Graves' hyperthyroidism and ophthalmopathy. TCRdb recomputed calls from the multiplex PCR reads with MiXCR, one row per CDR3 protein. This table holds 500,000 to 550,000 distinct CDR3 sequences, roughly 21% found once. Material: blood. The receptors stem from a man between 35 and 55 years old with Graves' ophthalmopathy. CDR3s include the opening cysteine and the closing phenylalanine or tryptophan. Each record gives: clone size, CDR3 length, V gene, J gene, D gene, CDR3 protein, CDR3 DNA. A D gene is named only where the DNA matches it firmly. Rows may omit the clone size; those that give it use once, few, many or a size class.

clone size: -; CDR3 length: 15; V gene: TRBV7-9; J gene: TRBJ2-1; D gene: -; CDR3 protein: CASSLVPSAWNEQFF; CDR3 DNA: TGTGCCAGCAGCTTAGTTCCCTCCGCTTGGAATGAGCAGTTCTTC
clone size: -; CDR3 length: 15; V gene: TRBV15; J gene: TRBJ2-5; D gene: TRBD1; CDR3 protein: CATRSETGLGETQYF; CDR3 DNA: TGTGCCACCCGCTCTGAGACAGGGTTGGGGGAGACCCAGTACTTC
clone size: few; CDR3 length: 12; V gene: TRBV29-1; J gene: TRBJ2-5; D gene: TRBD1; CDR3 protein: CSARTGLNAQYF; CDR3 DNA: TGCAGCGCCCGGACAGGGCTTAATGCCCAGTACTTC
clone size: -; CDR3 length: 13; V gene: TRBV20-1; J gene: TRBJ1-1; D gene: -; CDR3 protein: CSARMRGNTEAFF; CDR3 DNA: TGTAGTGCTAGAATGCGTGGGAACACTGAAGCTTTCTTT
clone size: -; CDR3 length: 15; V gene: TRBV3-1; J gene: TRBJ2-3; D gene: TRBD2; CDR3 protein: CASRGAGVYADTQYF; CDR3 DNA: TGTGCCAGCAGGGGCGCGGGAGTTTATGCAGATACGCAGTATTTT
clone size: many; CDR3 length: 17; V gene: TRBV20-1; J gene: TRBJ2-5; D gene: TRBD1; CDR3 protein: CSARGVDRGRGIETQYF; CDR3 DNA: TGCAGTGCTAGAGGAGTAGACAGGGGTAGAGGGATAGAGACCCAGTACTTC
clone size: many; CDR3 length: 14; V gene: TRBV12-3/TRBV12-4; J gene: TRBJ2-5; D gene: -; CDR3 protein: CASSFGTGQETQYF; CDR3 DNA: TGTGCCAGCAGTTTCGGGACGGGTCAAGAGACCCAGTACTTC
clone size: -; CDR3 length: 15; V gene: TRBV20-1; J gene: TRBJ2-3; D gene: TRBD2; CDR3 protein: CSAPPSGRGSDTQYF; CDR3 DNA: TGCAGTGCTCCTCCTAGCGGGAGAGGCTCAGATACGCAGTATTTT
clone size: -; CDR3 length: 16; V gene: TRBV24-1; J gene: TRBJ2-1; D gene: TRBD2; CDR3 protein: CATSDLQASGINEQFF; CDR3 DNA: TGTGCCACCAGTGATTTGCAAGCTAGCGGAATTAATGAGCAGTTCTTC
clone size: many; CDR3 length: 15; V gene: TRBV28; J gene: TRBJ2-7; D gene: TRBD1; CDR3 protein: CASSFHGQVRYEQYF; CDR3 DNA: TGTGCCAGCAGCTTCCACGGACAGGTTAGGTACGAGCAGTACTTC
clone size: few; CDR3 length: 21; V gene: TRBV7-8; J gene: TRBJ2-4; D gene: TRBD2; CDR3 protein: CASSLALASGRTPLAKNIQYF; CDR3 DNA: TGTGCCAGCAGCTTAGCGCTGGCTAGCGGGAGGACCCCTCTAGCCAAAAACATTCAGTACTTC
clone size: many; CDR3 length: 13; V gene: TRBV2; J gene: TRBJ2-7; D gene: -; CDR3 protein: CASRDTGSYEQYF; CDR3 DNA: TGTGCCAGCAGGGACACGGGGAGCTACGAGCAGTACTTC
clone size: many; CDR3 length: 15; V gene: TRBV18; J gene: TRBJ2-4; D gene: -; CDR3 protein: CASSPPSLAKNIQYF; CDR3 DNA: TGTGCCAGCTCACCACCTTCTCTAGCCAAAAACATTCAGTACTTC
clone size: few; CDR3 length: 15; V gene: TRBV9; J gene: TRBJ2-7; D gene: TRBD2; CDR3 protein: CASSVGTSGVSEQYF; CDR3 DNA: TGTGCCAGCAGCGTTGGGACTAGCGGGGTCTCCGAGCAGTACTTC
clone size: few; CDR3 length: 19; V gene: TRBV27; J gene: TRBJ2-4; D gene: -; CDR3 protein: CASSLKCGTPIIAKNIQYF; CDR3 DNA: TGTGCCAGCAGTTTAAAGTGTGGGACTCCTATCATAGCCAAAAACATTCAGTACTTC
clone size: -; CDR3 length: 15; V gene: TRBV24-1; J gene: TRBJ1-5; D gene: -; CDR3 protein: CATSDDRASGQPQHF; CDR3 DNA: TGTGCCACCAGTGATGACCGGGCCTCTGGCCAGCCCCAGCATTTT
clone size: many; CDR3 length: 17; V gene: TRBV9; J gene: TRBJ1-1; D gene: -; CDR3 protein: CASSPGLPLNMNTEAFF; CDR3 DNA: TGTGCCAGCAGTCCGGGACTGCCTCTTAACATGAACACTGAAGCTTTCTTT
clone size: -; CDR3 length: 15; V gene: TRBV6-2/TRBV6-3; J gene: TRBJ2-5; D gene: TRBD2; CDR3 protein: CASSPPGLAMETQYF; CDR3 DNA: TGTGCCAGCAGCCCGCCGGGACTAGCGATGGAGACCCAGTACTTC
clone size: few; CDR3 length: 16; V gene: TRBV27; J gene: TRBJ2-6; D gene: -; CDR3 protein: CASASAGMWGANVLTF; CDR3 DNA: TGTGCCAGCGCCTCGGCCGGGATGTGGGGGGCCAACGTCCTGACTTTC
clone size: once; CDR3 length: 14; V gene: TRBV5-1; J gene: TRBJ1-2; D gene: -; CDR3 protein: CASSLGHSNYGYTF; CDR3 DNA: TGCGCCAGCAGCTTGGGTCATTCTAACTATGGCTACACCTTC
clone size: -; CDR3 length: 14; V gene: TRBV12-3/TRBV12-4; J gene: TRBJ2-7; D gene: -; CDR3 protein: CASSLSPRGGEQYF; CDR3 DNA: TGTGCCAGCAGTTTATCCCCCAGGGGGGGCGAGCAGTACTTC
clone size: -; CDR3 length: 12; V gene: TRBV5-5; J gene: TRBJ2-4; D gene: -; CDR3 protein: CASSLNQNIQYF; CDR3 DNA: TGCGCCAGCAGCTTGAACCAAAACATTCAGTACTTC
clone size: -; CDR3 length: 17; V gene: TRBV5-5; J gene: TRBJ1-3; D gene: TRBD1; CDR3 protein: CASSPLGQAASGNTIYF; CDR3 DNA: TGTGCCAGCAGCCCCTTGGGACAGGCGGCGTCAGGAAACACCATATATTTT
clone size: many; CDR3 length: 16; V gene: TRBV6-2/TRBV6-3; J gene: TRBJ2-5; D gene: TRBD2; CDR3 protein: CASSRIRLAGVETQYF; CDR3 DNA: TGTGCCAGCAGTCGGATTCGACTAGCGGGAGTGGAGACCCAGTACTTC
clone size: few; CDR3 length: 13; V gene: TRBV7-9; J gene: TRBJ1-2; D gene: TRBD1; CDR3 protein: CASSFGQVDGYTF; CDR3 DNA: TGTGCCAGCAGCTTTGGACAGGTCGATGGCTACACCTTC
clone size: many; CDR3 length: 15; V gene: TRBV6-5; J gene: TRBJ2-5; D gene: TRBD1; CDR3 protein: CASSYGTGGLETQYF; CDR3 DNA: TGTGCCAGCAGTTACGGGACAGGGGGCTTGGAGACCCAGTACTTC
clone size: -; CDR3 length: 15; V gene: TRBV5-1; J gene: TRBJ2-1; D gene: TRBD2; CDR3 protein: CASSLTGGQNNEQFF; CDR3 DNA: TGCGCCAGCAGCTTGACGGGAGGTCAGAACAATGAGCAGTTCTTC
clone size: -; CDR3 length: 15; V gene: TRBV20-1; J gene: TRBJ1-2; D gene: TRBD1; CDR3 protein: CSARESGPGGGGYTF; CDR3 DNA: TGCAGTGCTAGAGAGTCTGGACCAGGGGGGGGAGGCTACACCTTC
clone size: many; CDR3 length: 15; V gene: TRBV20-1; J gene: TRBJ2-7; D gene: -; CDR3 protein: CSAGRDFGSSYEQYF; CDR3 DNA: TGCAGTGCGGGAAGGGACTTCGGCTCCTCTTACGAGCAGTACTTC